This TCR beta chain was captured in a study of Graves' ophthalmopathy and Graves' hyperthyroidism. Study background: Investigators collected peripheral blood at initial diagnosis, before any treatment was given. Study findings and constraints: Ophthalmopathy cases were distinguished from stable hyperthyroidism by a 13-signature model, reaching approximately 88% sensitivity and around 81% specificity. Blood also contained most of the expanded thyroid clonotypes above 0.001 frequency.

With respect to this clonotype: What it recognizes is unknown.

It was on clinical symptoms, serum thyroxine, TRAb, thyroid ultrasound and orbital computed tomography that diagnosis relied. Germline lookup yields CDR1 SGHAT and CDR2 FQNNGV. Between the trimmed V and J ends, which lost 3 bases and 1 base, there was a span of 15 bases. The CDR3 extends over 16 amino acids. Scientists amplified the TCR beta CDR3 regions from RNA transcripts. The authors performed first-round RT-PCR with HTBI primers and then a second-round multiplex PCR. Each CDR3 protein gets one entry after TCRdb re-called the multiplex PCR reads with MiXCR. The sample lists about 220,000 distinct CDR3 sequences, 20% to 25% occurring once.

V and J are TRBV11-2 and TRBJ1-2, with no clear D. Sequencing used peripheral blood. This TCR derives from a woman in her 50s with Graves' ophthalmopathy. CDR3 region: CASSFNYKAVNYGYTF. The CDR3 DNA sequence: TGTGCCAGCAGCTTCAACTATAAGGCCGTTAACTATGGCTACACCTTC. Full variable domain (rest looked up from reference TRBV11-2 and TRBJ1-2): EAGVAQSPRYKIIEKRQSVAFWCNPISGHATLYWYQQILGQGPKLLIQFQNNGVVDDSQLPKDRFSAERLKGVDSTLKIQPAKLEDSAVYLCASSFNYKAVNYGYTFGSGTRLTVV.